Sequencing of this T cell receptor beta chain was carried out in a study of neurological immune-mediated disorders (dated by TCRdb to between 2019 and 2020). Looking at the study overall: Among the 34 multiple sclerosis patients, relapsing-remitting MS was present in some 30 and secondary progressive MS was present in 3. The cohort included around 70 subjects: approximately 14 with HAM/TSP, some 34 with multiple sclerosis, and about 20 healthy controls. Longitudinal samples, technical triplicates and paired sorted CD4+ and CD8+ T-cell subsets, alongside PBMC samples, were included among the approximately 98 TCR-beta libraries. Peripheral blood TCR-beta repertoires from patients with HTLV-I-associated myelopathy (HAM/TSP), patients with multiple sclerosis, and healthy controls were compared in the study using UMI-based sequencing. Points the paper makes about the study in general: TCR clonal expansion was greatest in HAM/TSP patients and smallest in MS patients, who ranked below even healthy controls. Across subjects, expanded clones never shared an identical CDR3 amino acid sequence, which suggests that the TCR-beta repertoires in every group were private. No association of the MS cluster with clinical or MRI features was observed, and the need for larger cohorts was stated by the authors. Repertoires from 18 of 34 MS patients were grouped by phylogenetic analysis into a cluster of related CDR3 sequences, suggesting a possible repertoire-level signature.

This clonotype came up many times. Its recognized antigen is unknown. Base qualities are not at hand, and no much larger clone is one base apart. V and J are trimmed by 4 bases and 4 bases, and the gene matches miss 6 bases of the junction. Per the germline V gene (reference sequence), SEHNR is the CDR1 and FQNEAQ is the CDR2. Counted from cysteine to phenylalanine, this CDR3 has 15 amino acids. CDR3 DNA is the only sequence kept; it has 45 bases, read in frame from the first base. For unsorted PBMC libraries, 2 million PBMCs were used after storage in RNAlater at -80 degrees C until RNA extraction. The multiple sclerosis patients were enrolled in a US clinical protocol that used magnetic resonance imaging to evaluate disease progression. Peripheral blood underwent Ficoll-Hypaque density gradient centrifugation to isolate PBMCs, which were then cryopreserved in liquid nitrogen. cDNA was synthesized by template-switch 5'RACE using a primer with a 10-nucleotide random unique molecular identifier that tagged each TCR transcript. Every sequencing run covered 15-18 subjects and yielded more than 180 million TCR-beta sequences. The RNeasy kit was used to extract total RNA. The KAPA Real-time Library Amplification kit was used to amplify TCR-beta VDJ regions with primers for the TCR constant region and the 5'RACE anchor. Sample indexes and Illumina adaptors were added in a first PCR, after which library yield was increased in a second PCR. After Ampure bead purification, the roughly 650 bp TCR product was size-selected on a 2% E-gel SizeSelection system. Library quality was checked on a Bioanalyzer, concentration was measured with Qubit, and libraries were quantified with the Kapa Library Quantification kit before pooling. An Illumina HiSeq 2500 was used to sequence the libraries paired-end at 2 x 150 bp. To increase sequence diversity, about 25-30% phiX was spiked into each library pool. Per the authors' processing: The UMI-based MiGEC pipeline processed quality-filtered reads and removed over 75% of raw TCR sequences during error correction. IMGT germline references were used for alignment of VDJ genes, and clonotypes were defined by a unique CDR3 amino acid sequence together with V-J genes. VDJtools evaluated clonal expansion, Shannon diversity and CDR3 relatedness (CalcPairwiseDistances, ClusterSamples); CLCbio workbench built phylogenetic trees. Expanded clones were defined as having at least 8 unique UMIs, based on coefficient-of-variation modelling across technical triplicates. In TCRdb, the public reads were trimmed at Q25 with fastp and aligned with MiXCR, with productive beta chains retained. One record per CDR3 amino acid sequence lists the most common genes and DNA. The V and J calls come from TCRdb's annotation, not from the publication. This sample comprises about 40,000 distinct CDR3 sequences, 2% to 3% of them detected only once. Roughly 2.3% of the sample rests with the top ten.

Recombination connected TRBV7-9 to TRBJ2-3, and 9 junctional nucleotides match TRBD2. What was sequenced was PBMCs. The sequence was collected from a man aged 45-65 years with multiple sclerosis. The DNA reads TGTGCCAGCAGCTCCCCAGAGCGGGGGGCAGATACGCAGTATTTT. It codes for CASSSPERGADTQYF.